One T cell receptor beta chain is described in this entry. Its antigen is undetermined. This sample is part of a study of cytomegalovirus exposure and HLA in healthy donors. The wider study: Of all 400 or so donors who were genotyped, roughly 81% belonged to the Caucasian-associated ancestry cluster.

Study-wide results and limits: A list of 150 or so TCR beta chains associated with cytomegalovirus was given. Later on, an analysis tied roughly 17,000 TCR beta sequences to HLA alleles at 0.05 false discovery rate.

Trimming removed 6 bases at V and 3 bases at J, with 15 bases between. The CDR3 contains 14 residues. The germline V gene has CDR1 MNHNS and CDR2 SASEGT. It was with 60 Vbeta and 13 Jbeta primers that the PCR ran. In the original workflow: In a later analysis, the count reached 80 million or so unique TCR beta chains, with 8.5 million to 14 million shared. Assay used: immunoSEQ multiplex PCR; TCRdb lists only in-frame clones, some missing. That table is the source of V, J and clone size, and D and trimming were worked out from the DNA. This table has about 130,000 clones, roughly 70% appearing once. The V and J genes are TRBV6-1 and TRBJ2-7, with D possibly being TRBD2 (6 bases). Sequencing used PBMCs. This TCR came from a man younger than 40 in good health and CMV-seronegative. The CDR3 DNA reads TGTGCCAGCAGGCCTCAATCGGGACTCTACGAGCAGTACTTC. Translated, it gives CASRPQSGLYEQYF.